These 8 T cell receptor beta chains share one sample of origin, sequenced in a study of shared clonotypes between healthy human individuals (TCRdb year 2020). The library was produced with the immunoSEQ multiplex PCR assay. The table was pulled from immuneACCESS by TCRdb, which kept in-frame rearrangements only. Such tables lose some clones; where checked, under half of the loss comes from unresolved V genes, and the rest has no known cause. This sample comprises some 2.3 million clones, 85% to 95% of them detected only once. Of the sample, 0.35% to 0.45% is held by the ten largest clones. The sequenced sample was naive CD4+ T cells from PBMCs. This specimen's cell subset or site label, per the study, means: CD45RA+ positively selected. The receptor source for this set is a man aged 18 to 29 in good health. Some clones in this sample may be carry-over from other donors' samples.

V gene TRBV7-2 combines with J gene TRBJ2-2; 7 bases align to TRBD2. CDR1 and CDR2 from the germline V gene are SGHTA and FQGNSA. The CDR3 has 15 residues. V was clipped by 5 bases and J by 5 bases; unmatched bases: 8. CDR3: CASSLTSVVTGELFF. CDR3 sequence (DNA): TGTGCCAGCAGCCTTACTAGCGTGGTTACCGGGGAGCTGTTTTTT.

The chain couples TRBV5-8 to TRBJ2-7, with TRBD1 matching 8 bases. This CDR3 is 15 amino acids long. The ends lost 1 base at V and 4 bases at J; junction bases unmatched: 7. Germline V gene sequence: CDR1 SGHTS, CDR2 YDEGEE. For the CDR3, the DNA is TGTGCCAGCAGCTTGTCGCAGGGGGCTTCGTACGAGCAGTACTTC. It codes for CASSLSQGASYEQYF.

This chain connects TRBV7-2 to TRBJ2-7, with 8 bases lining up with TRBD1. J was trimmed by 7 bases and V by 5 bases; bases with no gene match: 4. The CDR3 sequence is 12 residues long. CDR1 is SGHTA and CDR2 is FQGNSA in the germline V gene. CDR3 protein: CASSPWTGEQYF. The CDR3 nucleotides read TGTGCCAGCAGCCCCTGGACAGGGGAGCAGTACTTC.

V is TRBV18 and J is TRBJ1-1; D is undetermined. The germline CDR1 and CDR2 sequences are KGHSH and LQKENI. The CDR3 covers 15 residues. Trimming pared 2 bases from V and 1 base from J, leaving 11 bases between. Here the CDR3 reads CASSPMATENTEAFF. CDR3 sequence (DNA): TGTGCCAGCTCACCAATGGCGACGGAGAACACTGAAGCTTTCTTT.

The gene calls are TRBV7-9 and TRBJ1-4, with 9 nucleotides matching TRBD1. Unmatched junction bases numbered 9, after V lost 5 bases and J lost 8 bases. Germline assignment: CDR1 SEHNR and CDR2 FQNEAQ (reference sequence). This CDR3 is 15 amino acids long. The CDR3 sequence is CASSPRTGGEEKLFF. CDR3 nucleotides: TGTGCCAGCAGCCCCCGCACAGGGGGCGAGGAAAAACTGTTTTTT.

This clone was observed once. This rearrangement joins TRBV5-1 to TRBJ2-5, with D possibly TRBD2 on 6 matching bases. V lost 0 bases and J lost 4, with 16 bases in between. There are 16 residues in the CDR3. Germline CDR1 reads SGHRS; CDR2 reads YFSETQ. The DNA for the CDR3 is TGCGCCAGCAGCTTGGATGTCGCGGGACTGGGAGAGACCCAGTACTTC. Translation gives CASSLDVAGLGETQYF.

The chain recombines TRBV28 with TRBJ2-7; weak D call: TRBD1 (7 bases). Germline V gives CDR1 MDHEN, CDR2 SYDVKM. The CDR3 has 16 residues. Trimming removed 1 base from V and 2 bases from J, with 15 bases in between. Here the CDR3 reads CASSLLWAGGTYEQYF. DNA for the CDR3: TGTGCCAGCAGTTTATTATGGGCAGGGGGGACCTACGAGCAGTACTTC.

The CDR3 DNA follows: TGTGCCTGGAGTCAGCGAGCCTACGAGCAGTACTTC. Translating gives CAWSQRAYEQYF. The rearrangement uses TRBV30 and TRBJ2-7; D remains ambiguous. Germline V gives CDR1 GTSNPN, CDR2 SVGIG (reference sequence). V was pared by 2 bases and J by 2 bases, with 7 bases between. This CDR3 has 12 amino acids.